This passage covers 27 T cell receptor beta chains from one sample sequenced in a study of T cell responses to AZD1222 COVID-19 vaccine. Assay: immunoSEQ multiplex PCR; the TCRdb copy retains only in-frame clones and omits some. The sample carries 150,000 or so clones, over 80% recorded once. The sequencing here drew on peripheral blood, taken 28 days after the second AZD1222 dose. The receptors were sampled from an adult who received the AZD1222 COVID-19 vaccine.

The chain combines TRBV11-3 with TRBJ1-4; D remains unclear. CDR1 SGHNT and CDR2 YENEEA come from the germline V gene. The CDR3 consists of 14 residues. V lost 5 bases, J lost 2 bases, and 9 bases lay in between. CDR3 nucleotides: TGTGCCAGCAGCGGCCCTGGTACTAATGAAAAACTGTTTTTT. Amino acids: CASSGPGTNEKLFF. The whole variable domain, filled in from reference TRBV11-3 and TRBJ1-4, reads EAGVVQSPRYKIIEKKQPVAFWCNPISGHNTLYWYLQNLGQGPELLIRYENEEAVDDSQLPKDRFSAERLKGVDSTLKIQPAELGDSAVYLCASSGPGTNEKLFFGSGTQLSVL.

This chain connects TRBV4-2 to TRBJ2-3; TRBD2 aligns across 7 bases. The ends lost 1 base at V and 2 bases at J; junction bases unmatched: 9. Looked up from germline, CDR1 is LGHNA and CDR2 is YNFKEQ. The CDR3 is 17 residues long. Here the CDR3 reads CASSQGSGSGLTDTQYF. CDR3 nucleotides: TGTGCCAGCAGCCAAGGATCTGGTAGCGGGCTCACAGATACGCAGTATTTT.

This chain uses TRBV19 with TRBJ2-1; D possibly matches TRBD1 or TRBD2 (5 bases each). V was pared by 7 bases and J by 2 bases, with 15 bases between. Germline values: CDR1 LNHDA, CDR2 SQIVND (reference sequence). The CDR3 is 15 amino acids. The CDR3 bases are TGTGCCAGTACCATCCCCCGGGGCACCTACAATGAGCAGTTCTTC. Its translation is CASTIPRGTYNEQFF.

V and J are TRBV29-1 and TRBJ2-7; 10 nucleotides line up with TRBD2. The V gene end was trimmed by 7 bases and the J gene end by 5 bases; junction bases not matched to a gene: 8. The length of the CDR3 is 13 residues. Looked up from germline, CDR1 is SQVTM and CDR2 is ANQGSEA. CDR3 sequence reads: CSALLAGSDEQYF. The CDR3, as DNA: TGCAGCGCTCTACTAGCGGGATCCGACGAGCAGTACTTC.

J is TRBJ1-4 and V is TRBV11-2; 9 nucleotides line up with TRBD1. The CDR3 runs to 18 residues. The junction had 10 bases not matched to a gene; V was cut back by 2 bases and J by 3 bases. Per germline, CDR1 SGHAT and CDR2 FQNNGV. The DNA for the CDR3 is TGTGCCAGCAGCTTACTGGACAGGGGCCCGATCTCTAATGAAAAACTGTTTTTT. This gives the protein CASSLLDRGPISNEKLFF.

The V gene is TRBV5-6, the J gene TRBJ2-7; perhaps TRBD2 as D (5 bases). CDR3 size: 14 residues. Trimming took off 0 bases at V and 2 bases at J, with 9 bases between the two ends. Looked up from germline, CDR1 is SGHDT and CDR2 is YYEEEE. CDR3 sequence: CASSLGRTTYEQYF. The CDR3 region has the DNA TGTGCCAGCAGCTTGGGGAGGACCACCTACGAGCAGTACTTC.

The rearrangement joins TRBV18 to TRBJ1-2; 8 bases map to TRBD1. The CDR3 sequence is 16 residues long. V was pared by 1 base and J by 8 bases, with 12 bases of the junction left unmatched. Germline V CDR1 and CDR2: KGHSH, LQKENI. DNA for the CDR3: TGTGCCAGCTCACCACTCGACAGGGGCCCCGTTGGGGGCTACACCTTC. The encoded protein is CASSPLDRGPVGGYTF.

This sequence joins TRBV23-1 and TRBJ2-3; 7 bases match TRBD1. TRBV23-1 is given ORF status, its function remaining uncertain. The CDR3 contains 12 residues. J was trimmed by 5 bases and V by 6 bases; bases with no gene match: 2. The DNA for the CDR3 is TGCGCCAGCAGGGACAGGAGAGATACGCAGTATTTT. Protein sequence: CASRDRRDTQYF.

Comment on this clone: Different DNA sequences within this sample yield the same CDR3. The chain is built from TRBV7-9 and TRBJ2-3; D is possibly TRBD1 (5 bases). Germline V gene lookup returns CDR1 SEHNR and CDR2 FQNEAQ (reference sequence). Trimming stripped 5 bases from V and 0 bases from J, with 12 bases between. The CDR3 totals 15 residues. CDR3 sequence reads: CASSLDSPSTDTQYF. CDR3 coding DNA: TGTGCCAGCAGCCTCGACAGTCCTAGCACAGATACGCAGTATTTT.

The V gene is TRBV5-1, the J gene TRBJ2-1; 8 positions match TRBD2. This CDR3 spans 15 amino acids. Trimming cost V 4 bases and J 6 bases; bases outside gene matches: 9. Germline CDR1 reads SGHRS; CDR2 reads YFSETQ. CDR3 residues: CASSLTLAGANEQFF. CDR3 DNA sequence: TGCGCCAGCAGCCTGACGCTAGCGGGTGCCAATGAGCAGTTCTTC.

This clone was recorded only once. The chain carries TRBV5-1 and TRBJ1-1; 9 bases fit TRBD1. Unmatched junction bases numbered 8, after V lost 7 bases and J lost 4 bases. Per the germline V gene, CDR1 is SGHRS and CDR2 is YFSETQ. This CDR3 comprises 14 residues. In DNA, the CDR3 is TGCGCCAGCGGGACAACAGGGGGCGGCACTGAAGCTTTCTTT. Its protein is CASGTTGGGTEAFF.

The chain has TRBV10-1 and TRBJ1-6; 9 nucleotides agree with TRBD1. Germline CDR1 is WNHNN and CDR2 is SYGVQD (reference sequence). The CDR3 has 14 residues. V lost 10 bases to trimming and J lost 7 bases; unmatched junction nucleotides: 8. CDR3: CAIRLQGANSPLHF. The CDR3 nucleotides read TGCGCCATCCGATTACAGGGGGCAAATTCACCCCTCCACTTT.

J is TRBJ2-7 and V is TRBV2, with TRBD2 matching over 7 bases. In germline, CDR1 is SNHLY, CDR2 FYNNEI. The CDR3 is 15 amino acids. V shed 5 bases and J 0 bases; nucleotides not matched to a gene: 7. The CDR3 reads CASSPTSWISYEQYF. The CDR3 DNA is TGTGCCAGCAGTCCGACTAGCTGGATCTCCTACGAGCAGTACTTC.

The chain combines TRBV6-2 or TRBV6-3 with TRBJ1-5; D possibly corresponds to TRBD1 (5 bases). V was shortened by 4 bases and J by 4 bases, with 11 bases between the two germline ends. The CDR3 contains 14 residues. Germline assignment: CDR1 MNHEY and CDR2 SVGEGT. This chain's CDR3 is CASSLSGINQPQHF. The CDR3 DNA follows: TGTGCCAGCAGTTTGTCAGGGATTAATCAGCCCCAGCATTTT.

The chain employs TRBV5-1 and TRBJ2-3, with 11 bases fitting TRBD2. The V and J ends lost 2 bases and 5 bases, in that order; junction bases with no gene match: 7. The CDR3 extends over 16 amino acids. Germline V CDR1 and CDR2: SGHRS, YFSETQ. CDR3 residues: CASSFLAGGPGDTQYF. CDR3 nucleotides: TGCGCCAGCAGCTTCTTAGCGGGGGGGCCGGGAGATACGCAGTATTTT.

The CDR3 spells CASITRGSDTEAFF. The DNA of the CDR3 is TGTGCCAGTATTACCAGGGGGTCGGACACTGAAGCTTTCTTT. The chain joins TRBV19 to TRBJ1-1; 7 bases fit TRBD1. Looked up from germline, CDR1 is LNHDA and CDR2 is SQIVND (reference sequence). CDR3 length: 14 amino acids. V lost 7 bases, J lost 3 bases, and 8 bases stayed unmatched.

This clone occurred once. The chain joins TRBV18 to TRBJ2-7, with D unclear. Germline CDR1 is KGHSH and CDR2 is LQKENI. V was clipped by 2 bases and J by 7 bases, with 12 bases between them. This CDR3 is 13 amino acids long. The CDR3 nucleotides are TGTGCCAGCTCACCAGTGGGGATGGGAGAGCAGTACTTC. Translated, it gives CASSPVGMGEQYF.

The chain has TRBV7-2 and TRBJ1-3; D is undetermined. Germline loops: CDR1 SGHTA, CDR2 FQGNSA. CDR3 length: 14 residues. The V end lost 1 base, the J end lost 4 bases, and 8 bases lay between the germline ends. The CDR3 DNA sequence: TGTGCCAGCAGCTTAGATGTTCGCGGAAACACCATATATTTT. Encoded protein: CASSLDVRGNTIYF.

This sequence joins TRBV19 and TRBJ2-1; D is possibly TRBD2 (6 bases). There are 16 residues in the CDR3. Germline V lookup: CDR1 LNHDA, CDR2 SQIVND (reference sequence). The germline V and J ends were trimmed by 7 bases and 1 base, with 17 bases remaining between them. The CDR3 here is CASTHRPGRSYNEQFF. CDR3 DNA: TGTGCCAGTACCCATCGTCCAGGGAGGTCCTACAATGAGCAGTTCTTC. Full variable domain (rest looked up from reference TRBV19 and TRBJ2-1): DGGITQSPKYLFRKEGQNVTLSCEQNLNHDAMYWYRQDPGQGLRLIYYSQIVNDFQKGDIAEGYSVSREKKESFPLTVTSAQKNPTAFYLCASTHRPGRSYNEQFFGPGTRLTVL.

The rearrangement joins TRBV11-3 to TRBJ2-2; D not certain. The CDR3 covers 13 residues. V was clipped by 1 base and J by 4 bases, with 4 bases between them. CDR1 SGHNT and CDR2 YENEEA come from the germline V gene. CDR3 bases: TGTGCCAGCAGCTTAGTGGTCACCGGGGAGCTGTTTTTT. Its translation: CASSLVVTGELFF.

The chain links TRBV11-3 to TRBJ2-7; D possibly matches TRBD1 or TRBD2 (5 bases each). This CDR3 is 15 amino acids long. Trimming took off 3 bases at V and 6 bases at J, with 18 bases between the two ends. Germline CDR1 is SGHNT and CDR2 is YENEEA. The CDR3 loop is CASSFTGLEGTEQYF. In nucleotides, the CDR3 is TGTGCCAGCAGCTTTACGGGCCTCGAAGGGACCGAGCAGTACTTC.

CDR3 nucleotide sequence: TGTGCCAGCAGCACCGGCCCGCAGCGGAGCACAGATACGCAGTATTTT. It yields the protein CASSTGPQRSTDTQYF. This sequence joins TRBV7-3 and TRBJ2-3; tentative D call: TRBD2 (5 bases). The CDR3 has 16 amino acids. CDR1 and CDR2 (germline): SGHTA, FQGTGA. V dropped 5 bases and J dropped 0 bases, with 15 bases sitting between them.

The V and J genes are TRBV4-2 and TRBJ2-1, with TRBD2 identical over 7 bases. This CDR3 spans 17 amino acids. The junction had 14 bases not matched to a gene; V was cut back by 1 base and J by 8 bases. From germline, CDR1 is LGHNA and CDR2 YNFKEQ. The CDR3: CASSQAGEAGAVDEQFF. For the CDR3, the DNA is TGTGCCAGCAGCCAAGCCGGGGAGGCGGGAGCGGTGGATGAGCAGTTCTTC.

V gene TRBV6-4 combines with J gene TRBJ2-7; 8 bases are shared with TRBD1. V lost 6 bases to trimming and J lost 2 bases; unmatched junction nucleotides: 12. Germline V CDR1 and CDR2: MRHNA, SNTAGT. The CDR3 covers 16 residues. The CDR3: CASRDRDTAQAYEQYF. CDR3 sequence (DNA): TGTGCCAGCAGGGACAGGGATACAGCGCAAGCCTACGAGCAGTACTTC.

The rearrangement uses TRBV2 and TRBJ2-1; the match to TRBD2 covers 11 bases. Trimming removed 2 bases from V and 10 bases from J; junction bases left unmatched: 7. The CDR3 length is 15 residues. Looked up from germline, CDR1 is SNHLY and CDR2 is FYNNEI. CDR3 bases: TGTGCCAGCAGTGAATCTAGCGGGGGGCGGGGGGAGCAGTTCTTC. Protein product: CASSESSGGRGEQFF.

This chain connects TRBV12-5 to TRBJ1-5; D remains ambiguous. Per the germline V gene, CDR1 is LGHNT and CDR2 is FRNRAP. Trimming took 4 bases from V and 10 from J, leaving 14 bases between them. The CDR3 is 13 amino acids. This CDR3 is CASGSTGDEPQHF. DNA of the CDR3: TGTGCTAGTGGTTCGACCGGGGATGAACCCCAGCATTTT.

CDR3 loop: CASSLDNSPLHF. In DNA, the CDR3 is TGTGCCAGCAGCCTCGATAATTCACCCCTCCACTTT. J is TRBJ1-6 and V is TRBV5-5; D is undetermined. CDR1 and CDR2 (germline): SGHKS, YYEKEE (reference sequence). This CDR3 is 12 amino acids long. The V and J ends lost 4 bases and 5 bases respectively, with 4 bases between them.